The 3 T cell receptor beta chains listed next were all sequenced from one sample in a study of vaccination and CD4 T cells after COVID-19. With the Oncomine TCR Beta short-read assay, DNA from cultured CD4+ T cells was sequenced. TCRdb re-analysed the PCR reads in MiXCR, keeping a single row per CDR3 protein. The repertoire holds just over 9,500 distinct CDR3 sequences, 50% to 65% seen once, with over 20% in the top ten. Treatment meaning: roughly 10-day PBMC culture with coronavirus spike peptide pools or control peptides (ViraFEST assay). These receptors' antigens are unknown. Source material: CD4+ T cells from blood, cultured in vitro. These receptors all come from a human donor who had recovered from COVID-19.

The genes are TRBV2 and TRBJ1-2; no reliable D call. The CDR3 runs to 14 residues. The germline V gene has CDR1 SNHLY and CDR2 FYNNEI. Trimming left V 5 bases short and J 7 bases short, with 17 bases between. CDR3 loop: CASSPRVGSGGYTF. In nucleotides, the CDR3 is TGTGCCAGCAGTCCGAGGGTAGGGTCTGGTGGCTACACCTTC.

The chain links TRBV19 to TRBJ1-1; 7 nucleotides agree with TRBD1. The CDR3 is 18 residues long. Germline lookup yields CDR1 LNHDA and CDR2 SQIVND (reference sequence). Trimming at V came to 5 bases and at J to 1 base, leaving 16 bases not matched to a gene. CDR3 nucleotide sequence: TGTGCCAGTAGTCCCTCAGGGGGGTCGTATGCGGCGAACACTGAAGCTTTCTTT. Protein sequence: CASSPSGGSYAANTEAFF.

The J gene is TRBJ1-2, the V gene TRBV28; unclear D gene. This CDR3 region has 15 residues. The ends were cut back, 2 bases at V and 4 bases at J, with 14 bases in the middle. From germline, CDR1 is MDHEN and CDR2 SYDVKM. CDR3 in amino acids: CASSLGRNLGYGYTF. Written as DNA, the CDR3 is TGTGCCAGCAGTTTAGGTAGGAACCTGGGCTATGGCTACACCTTC.